This T cell receptor beta chain was captured in a study of T cell responses to AZD1222 COVID-19 vaccine. Study details: Doses given second, at about 4 or about 12 weeks, were pooled.

This CDR3 spans 11 amino acids. Trimming took 6 bases from V and 10 from J, leaving 15 bases between them. The germline V gene has CDR1 SQVTM and CDR2 ANQGSEA. Of note for this clone: What it recognizes is unknown.

This table comes from immunoSEQ multiplex PCR, and its TCRdb copy is limited to in-frame clones, with some not included. The data hold 100,000 to 120,000 clones, with 86% observed a single time. General study results and limits: None of the repertoires were sampled until the peak T cell response had passed. Donors, mostly white British, included more females; clonal diversity was possibly underestimated.

This specimen was peripheral blood, taken on day 0 of AZD1222 vaccination. The rearrangement uses TRBV29-1 and TRBJ1-1; D is undetermined. The receptor's source is an adult in good health. CDR3 bases: TGCAGCGTCATGGGTGCTCTTGGAGCTTTCTTT. It specifies CSVMGALGAFF.